These 22 T cell receptor beta chains came from one sample sequenced in a study of cytomegalovirus exposure and HLA in healthy donors. Researchers ran the PCR with 60 Vbeta and 13 Jbeta primers. Here immunoSEQ multiplex PCR was the method, and the copy in TCRdb shows in-frame clones only, minus some. Here the sample spans more than 150,000 clones, about 82% being singletons. Sequencing was performed on PBMCs. These receptors originate from a woman between 25 and 40 years old in good health and CMV-seronegative.

The chain joins TRBV5-1 to TRBJ1-1; the D is unclear. V shed 4 bases and J shed 4 bases, with 14 bases lying between them. Germline V gene data show CDR1 as SGHRS and CDR2 as YFSETQ. CDR3 length equals 14 residues. CDR3 bases: TGCGCCAGCAGCCCCAATGCAGGATCCACTGAAGCTTTCTTT. Translation: CASSPNAGSTEAFF.

This rearrangement joins TRBV23-1 to TRBJ2-3, with a possible D match to TRBD2 (6 bases). TRBV23-1 is identified as an open reading frame with a role that is uncertain. V lost 6 bases, J lost 6 bases, and 31 bases lay in between. This CDR3 is 19 amino acids long. CDR3 residues: CASSRWGRRDSEGMDTQYF. DNA of the CDR3: TGCGCCAGCAGCCGTTGGGGAAGGAGGGATTCCGAAGGAATGGATACGCAGTATTTT.

The chain is built from TRBV5-1 and TRBJ2-3; TRBD2 might be the D (5 bases). Germline-derived CDR1 and CDR2 are SGHRS and YFSETQ. V dropped 4 bases and J dropped 2 bases, with 11 bases sitting between them. The CDR3 contains 14 residues. The CDR3 DNA reads TGCGCCAGCAGCCAAACTAGGGCCACAGATACGCAGTATTTT. Protein: CASSQTRATDTQYF.

The chain couples TRBV7-9 to TRBJ2-3; 10 nucleotides align to TRBD2. Germline trimming cut 6 bases from V and 4 bases from J; bases unmatched to any gene: 7. CDR3 length: 15 residues. The germline V gene has CDR1 SEHNR and CDR2 FQNEAQ (reference sequence). This chain's CDR3 is CASSQRGGKSDTQYF. The CDR3 DNA reads TGTGCCAGCAGTCAGCGGGGGGGCAAGTCAGATACGCAGTATTTT. Supplemented by reference TRBV7-9 and TRBJ2-3, the full variable domain reads DTGVSQNPRHKITKRGQNVTFRCDPISEHNRLYWYRQTLGQGPEFLTYFQNEAQLEKSRLLSDRFSAERPKGSFSTLEIQRTEQGDSAMYLCASSQRGGKSDTQYFGPGTRLTVL.

In its sample, this clone was seen a few times. The chain carries TRBV5-1 and TRBJ1-4, with 9 positions matching TRBD1. Germline CDR1 reads SGHRS; CDR2 reads YFSETQ. Trimming cost V 2 bases and J 0 bases; bases outside gene matches: 5. The CDR3 length is 17 residues. This CDR3 reads CASSFGTGIATNEKLFF. CDR3 nucleotides: TGCGCCAGCAGCTTTGGGACAGGGATTGCAACTAATGAAAAACTGTTTTTT.

This chain uses TRBV30 with TRBJ2-5; 8 nucleotides align to TRBD2. After removal of 3 bases from V and 2 bases from J, the junction contained 5 bases not matched to a gene. The CDR3 loop spans 14 amino acids. In germline, CDR1 is GTSNPN, CDR2 SVGIG (reference sequence). The CDR3 DNA sequence: TGTGCCTGGAGAGTGCCGGGGGGGCAAGAGACCCAGTACTTC. Protein product: CAWRVPGGQETQYF.

This clone has a single count. V gene TRBV5-6 combines with J gene TRBJ1-2; a weak D match, TRBD1 (6 bases). CDR1 SGHDT and CDR2 YYEEEE come from the germline V gene. Between the trimmed V and J ends, which lost 4 bases and 5 bases, there was a span of 18 bases. The CDR3 has 15 residues. CDR3: CASSPQGGDYYGYTF. CDR3 DNA sequence: TGTGCCAGCAGCCCACAGGGAGGGGATTATTATGGCTACACCTTC. The complete variable domain, with remaining parts taken from reference TRBV5-6 and TRBJ1-2, reads DAGVTQSPTHLIKTRGQQVTLRCSPKSGHDTVSWYQQALGQGPQFIFQYYEEEERQRGNFPDRFSGHQFPNYSSELNVNALLLGDSALYLCASSPQGGDYYGYTFGSGTRLTVV.

The J gene is TRBJ1-2, the V gene TRBV19, with 8 bases identical to TRBD1. The germline CDR1 and CDR2 sequences are LNHDA and SQIVND (reference sequence). J was trimmed by 0 bases and V by 9 bases; bases with no gene match: 12. The CDR3 is 16 amino acids. In DNA, the CDR3 is TGTGCCAGCAAAACAGGACAGGGCTTAACTAACTATGGCTACACCTTC. Translating gives CASKTGQGLTNYGYTF.

V and J are TRBV6-1 and TRBJ1-2, with TRBD1 matching 9 bases. The CDR3 is made up of 14 amino acids. The germline V gene has CDR1 MNHNS and CDR2 SASEGT. Trimming at V came to 6 bases and at J to 8 bases, leaving 10 bases not matched to a gene. The CDR3 protein is CASRDTGGNRGYTF. As DNA, the CDR3 is TGTGCCAGCAGGGACACAGGGGGCAATAGGGGCTACACCTTC.

V gene TRBV15 combines with J gene TRBJ2-2, with 7 bases fitting TRBD1. V was clipped by 0 bases and J by 1 base; unmatched bases: 11. There are 19 residues in the CDR3. Germline-derived CDR1 and CDR2 are LNHNV and YYDKDF (reference sequence). The CDR3: CATSRDGRGSFLNTGELFF. CDR3 nucleotide sequence: TGTGCCACCAGCAGAGATGGCAGGGGGAGTTTCCTGAACACCGGGGAGCTGTTTTTT.

V is TRBV12-5 and J is TRBJ2-2; 9 nucleotides agree with TRBD1. The V gene end was trimmed by 5 bases and the J gene end by 5 bases; junction bases not matched to a gene: 9. The CDR3 is made up of 16 amino acids. Germline CDR1 reads LGHNT; CDR2 reads FRNRAP. The CDR3 loop reads CASGLGQGIGTGELFF. The CDR3 DNA is TGTGCTAGTGGTCTGGGACAGGGAATTGGGACCGGGGAGCTGTTTTTT.

J is TRBJ2-3 and V is TRBV4-1, with a tentative D call TRBD2 (5 bases). The CDR3 loop spans 16 amino acids. The V end lost 4 bases, the J end lost 0 bases, and 14 bases lay between the germline ends. Germline assignment: CDR1 MGHRA and CDR2 YSYEKL. The CDR3 loop reads CASSLFGVGSTDTQYF. The CDR3 coding sequence is TGCGCCAGCAGCCTCTTCGGGGTAGGTAGCACAGATACGCAGTATTTT.

This chain joins TRBV7-3 and TRBJ2-7; 8 bases are shared with TRBD1. Germline CDR1 and CDR2: SGHTA and FQGTGA. The ends lost 5 bases at V and 7 bases at J; junction bases unmatched: 10. The CDR3 is made up of 14 amino acids. CDR3 protein: CASSAGGRGREQYF. In DNA, the CDR3 is TGTGCCAGCAGCGCAGGGGGCAGGGGGAGGGAGCAGTACTTC. Full variable domain (outside the CDR3, taken from reference TRBV7-3 and TRBJ2-7): GAGVSQTPSNKVTEKGKYVELRCDPISGHTALYWYRQSLGQGPEFLIYFQGTGAADDSGLPNDRFFAVRPEGSVSTLKIQRTERGDSAVYLCASSAGGRGREQYFGPGTRLTVT.

The V gene is TRBV6-1, the J gene TRBJ2-3; TRBD2 matches at 8 bases. This CDR3 contains 14 residues. CDR1 is MNHNS, CDR2 SASEGT, per germline. With V trimmed by 11 bases and J by 0 bases, 7 bases remained unmatched. The DNA of the CDR3 is TGTGCCTCGGAAGCGGGGGCTAGCACAGATACGCAGTATTTT. It codes for CASEAGASTDTQYF.

This clone was detected a few times. In nucleotides, the CDR3 is TGTGCCAGCAGCGATCCGGGACAGGGCACAGATACGCAGTATTTT. Its translation: CASSDPGQGTDTQYF. The chain combines TRBV2 with TRBJ2-3, with 8 positions matching TRBD1. This CDR3 spans 15 amino acids. Germline lookup yields CDR1 SNHLY and CDR2 FYNNEI. V trimming: 6 bases; J trimming: 1 base; junction bases outside the gene matches: 6.

V is TRBV5-6 and J is TRBJ1-3; D uncertain. Germline CDR1 and CDR2: SGHDT and YYEEEE. The CDR3 spans 12 residues. The V end lost 4 bases, the J end lost 2 bases, and 4 bases lay between the germline ends. CDR3 sequence: CASSGPGNTIYF. The CDR3 coding sequence is TGTGCCAGCAGCGGGCCTGGAAACACCATATATTTT.

The genes are TRBV27 and TRBJ2-5; 8 nucleotides agree with TRBD2. After removal of 3 bases from V and 5 bases from J, the junction contained 2 bases not matched to a gene. Germline values: CDR1 MNHEY, CDR2 SMNVEV (reference sequence). There are 13 residues in the CDR3. The CDR3 loop reads CASSFSGGETQYF. The CDR3, as DNA: TGTGCCAGCAGTTTTTCGGGGGGGGAGACCCAGTACTTC.

In DNA, the CDR3 is TGTGCCAGCAGCCGGAATAGCAATTATGGCTACACCTTC. Its protein is CASSRNSNYGYTF. This chain connects TRBV9 to TRBJ1-2; D is unresolved. Per the germline V gene, CDR1 is SGDLS and CDR2 is YYNGEE. CDR3 length: 13 amino acids. V lost 4 bases and J lost 5, with 12 bases in between. The full variable domain, completed using reference TRBV9 and TRBJ1-2, is DSGVTQTPKHLITATGQRVTLRCSPRSGDLSVYWYQQSLDQGLQFLIQYYNGEERAKGNILERFSAQQFPDLHSELNLSSLELGDSALYFCASSRNSNYGYTFGSGTRLTVV.

The chain couples TRBV30 to TRBJ1-1, with TRBD1 matching 7 bases. CDR1 is GTSNPN, CDR2 SVGIG, per germline (reference sequence). This CDR3 has 14 residues. With V trimmed by 2 bases and J by 7 bases, 10 bases remained unmatched. This chain's CDR3 is CAWSWGTARGEAFF. The DNA for the CDR3 is TGTGCCTGGAGTTGGGGGACAGCCCGGGGTGAAGCTTTCTTT.

This sequence joins TRBV30 and TRBJ2-1; 11 bases align to TRBD1. V lost 3 bases, J lost 3 bases, and 7 bases stayed unmatched. The V gene's germline CDR1 is GTSNPN and CDR2 SVGIG (reference sequence). This CDR3 is 16 amino acids long. CDR3 region: CAWSLLGTGGYNEQFF. The CDR3 DNA is TGTGCCTGGAGCCTCTTGGGGACAGGGGGCTACAATGAGCAGTTCTTC.

The CDR3 here is CASRPGLAGWKQETQYF. The CDR3 DNA is TGTGCCAGCAGACCGGGACTAGCGGGATGGAAGCAGGAGACCCAGTACTTC. The V call is TRBV7-8, the J call TRBJ2-5; 13 bases fit TRBD2. This CDR3 is 17 amino acids long. CDR1 is SGHVS and CDR2 is FQNEAQ in the germline V gene. V lost 6 bases and J lost 5; bases outside the gene matches: 12.

The rearrangement links TRBV7-2 to TRBJ1-1; TRBD1 is a possible D gene (6 bases). The CDR3 has 15 residues. Germline-derived CDR1 and CDR2 are SGHTA and FQGNSA. V was shortened by 4 bases and J by 7 bases, with 19 bases between the two germline ends. Here the CDR3 DNA reads TGTGCCAGCAGCTCGTTGCCGGGACATCTGCTTGAAGCTTTCTTT. It translates to CASSSLPGHLLEAFF.